This T cell receptor beta chain was sequenced during a study of blood T cells in healthy people across ages (dated by TCRdb to between 2014 and 2017). Regarding the research as a whole: Template switching captured roughly one uniquely barcoded TCR beta cDNA molecule per two T cells in model experiments. For two donors (one aged 18 to 30 and one aged 80 or older), the study analyzed two additional independent replicas of 1 million unique cDNA reads from the same blood draw. The donors were divided into four age groups: young (average about 15 years), middle-aged (almost 40), aged (approximately 62) and long-lived (about 84). Using deep sequencing normalized with unique cDNA molecular identifiers, the study measured how TCR beta repertoire diversity changes with age. On the study overall, not on this receptor specifically: Observed TCR beta diversity correlated strongly with the percentage of naive T cells measured by flow cytometry. Because profiling used bulk unsorted PBMCs, naive and antigen-experienced compartments could not be compared conclusively. The long-lived group showed more naive CD4+ T cells, fewer expanded clones and increased TCR diversity than the aged group, suggesting age selection. Total diversity estimates from one million sequenced T cells were considered lower bounds and underestimates. Because donor CMV infection status was unknown, age-related changes in expanded clonotypes were potentially confounded. Observed TCR beta diversity per million T cells fell roughly linearly with age, and a significant reduction was already apparent by age around 40.

Trimming takes 4 bases from V and 7 bases from J, and the germline ends sit 8 bases apart. The CDR3 starts with the cysteine, ends with the phenylalanine, and has 13 residues. Of the read, only the CDR3 DNA is kept; its 39 bases are in frame from base 1. This clonotype was seen repeatedly, ten times or more. This clone's antigen is unknown. The input lacks base qualities; no much larger clone sits a single base away. Systemically healthy Caucasian individuals from Russia, 35 to 50 in total and aged 6 to 90 years, were included as donors. Around 9.8 milliliters of peripheral blood were collected from each donor into EDTA-treated Vacutainer tubes. PBMCs were isolated by Ficoll-Paque density-gradient centrifugation, with at least 6 million obtained per sample. Trizol reagent was used to extract total RNA from PBMCs, with at least 6 micrograms per sample. Naive CD45RAhigh/CD27high T cell percentages were measured by flow cytometry on a PBMC aliquot from every donor.

Preparation of the library involved 5' RACE. The run used an Illumina HiSeq 2500. A second roughly 7 to 12 cycle PCR used a sample-barcoded 5' primer and a J-beta primer mix. A unique molecular identifier was introduced onto each TCR beta cDNA molecule by a template-switch 5' adaptor carrying 12 random nucleotides. At least 3 million CDR3-containing paired-end reads were obtained from each sample. The Mint cDNA synthesis kit, primed by a TRBC-specific oligonucleotide, was used to synthesize first-strand cDNA from all RNA. After uracil-DNA glycosylase treatment, a first 18-cycle PCR used universal primers M1SS and BC2_uni_R on all cDNA. As for the original processing: For normalization, 1 million high-quality reads were randomly selected from each sample, with every read carrying a distinct molecular identifier. Reads with shared molecular identifiers were discarded instead of being binned into consensus sequences. CDR3 identification, clonotype clustering and error correction used MiTCR with a Q25 quality threshold and the strictest error-elimination algorithm. Lower-bound total TCR beta diversity was estimated with a nonparametric unseen species model using Euler transformation. Using fastp at Q25 and MiXCR, TCRdb reprocessed the public reads and kept productive beta chains. Rows with a matching CDR3 protein are joined into one entry that keeps the most common DNA and genes. These V and J calls are TCRdb output, not the study's own analysis. Across this sample there are 800,000 to 950,000 distinct CDR3 sequences, with about 28% seen only once. The ten most abundant clones make up about 10% of the sample.

Another study also made use of these data, one on T cells of mothers and their children. The second study also describes: The donors were nine systemically healthy Caucasian individuals, made up of three mothers and their six children. cDNA synthesis consumed the entire amount of extracted RNA, loaded at around 1.5 ug RNA in each 15 ul reaction. In the second PCR, the M1S primer added sample barcodes and 2-4 random nucleotides. More than 8 million TCR beta CDR3 reads were obtained from each mother, and about 3 million reads were obtained from each child. Thymic selection similarly shapes TCR recombination output in related and unrelated pairs, with minor effect from inherited differences. Normalized repertoire overlap was always slightly but never significantly higher in related than unrelated mother-child pairs. No persistent microchimeric T cell clones were detected, at a sensitivity of around 100 clones per million clonotypes. Deep NGS was used in the study to compare the TCR beta repertoires of mothers and children and to look for features that separate related mother-child pairs from unrelated individuals. Mothers averaged about 40 +/- 4 years of age and children averaged around 10 +/- 4 years. Libraries were sequenced on Illumina HiSeq 2000 with 100+100 nt paired-end reads after adapter ligation with NEBNext reagents. Mother and child libraries were prepared a month apart and sequenced in separate runs to prevent cross-contamination. Each donor had between about 500,000 and 2,300,000 distinct TCR beta clonotypes identified. Naive TCR beta clonotypes were estimated from low-frequency clonotypes matched to each donor's FACS-determined naive share, without sorting.

This clonotype was obtained from a middle-aged woman in good health. The sample consisted of blood. Rearrangement joined TRBV12-3 or TRBV12-4 to TRBJ1-6; the D gene is possibly TRBD1, with 5 bases matching. The nucleotides read TGTGCCAGCAGTTCGGGGGTAAATTCACCCCTCCACTTT. Its coded protein is CASSSGVNSPLHF.